Presented here are 31 T cell receptor beta chains from one specimen sequenced in a study of beta chain features in type 1 diabetes. The entirety of the isolated RNA underwent reverse transcription, so expressed TCRB transcripts were sequenced. Some clones are missing from TCRdb's copy, which holds only in-frame ones; the method was immunoSEQ multiplex PCR. This repertoire shows 400,000 to 600,000 clones, 30% found once; its top ten account for more than 0.055%. The sequencing input was naive CD4+ T cells from blood. These receptors were obtained from a man in his late teens or twenties in good health.

This clone showed up just a few times. At the DNA level, this CDR3 is encoded by other sequences in the same sample as well. The chain combines TRBV9 with TRBJ1-2; 8 nucleotides agree with TRBD1. With V trimmed by 0 bases and J by 3 bases, 1 base remained unmatched. This CDR3 contains 14 residues. Germline V gene sequence: CDR1 SGDLS, CDR2 YYNGEE. This CDR3 is CASSVAGQDYGYTF. The CDR3 DNA reads TGTGCCAGCAGCGTAGCGGGACAGGACTATGGCTACACCTTC.

Remarks on this clone: Other nucleotide sequences from this sample produce the same CDR3. This chain joins TRBV19 and TRBJ2-6, with no clear D. Germline values: CDR1 LNHDA, CDR2 SQIVND (reference sequence). V was trimmed by 5 bases and J by 0 bases, leaving 2 bases between them. The CDR3 loop spans 13 amino acids. CDR3 DNA: TGTGCCAGTAGTGCCTCTGGGGCCAACGTCCTGACTTTC. This codes for CASSASGANVLTF.

This clone was seen a handful of times. The chain is built from TRBV21-1 and TRBJ2-4; the table's D call TRBD2 went unverified against the DNA. TRBV21-1 is reported as a pseudogene. The CDR3 has 19 amino acids. The CDR3 bases are TGTGCCAGCAGCAAAACCCTTAGCGGTGCTCAAGGGGCCAAAAACATTCAGTACTTC. Its translation: CASSKTLSGAQGAKNIQYF.

This rearrangement joins TRBV9 to TRBJ2-3; D call uncertain. This CDR3 region has 15 residues. V was clipped by 3 bases and J by 3 bases, with 14 bases between them. Germline V CDR1 and CDR2: SGDLS, YYNGEE. The CDR3 spells CASSGPTFSTDTQYF. CDR3 DNA sequence: TGTGCCAGCAGCGGTCCGACGTTTAGTACAGATACGCAGTATTTT.

This clone turned up a few times. This chain links TRBV29-1 with TRBJ1-1, with D hard to call. The CDR3 has 14 residues. Germline loops: CDR1 SQVTM, CDR2 ANQGSEA. V lost 0 bases to trimming and J lost 0 bases, with 8 bases between them. CDR3 DNA: TGCAGCGTTGAAGAGCTGGGGATGAACACTGAAGCTTTCTTT. Translating it yields CSVEELGMNTEAFF.

The V call is TRBV10-3, the J call TRBJ2-7; 7 bases align to TRBD1. The CDR3 is 12 amino acids. Unmatched junction bases numbered 2, after V lost 4 bases and J lost 5 bases. Germline CDR1 is ENHRY and CDR2 is SYGVKD. The CDR3 reads CAISGTGDEQYF. CDR3 DNA: TGTGCCATCAGTGGTACAGGGGACGAGCAGTACTTC.

The chain combines TRBV10-3 with TRBJ2-1, with unresolved D. Trimming pared 1 base from V and 5 bases from J, leaving 12 bases between. The CDR3 is made up of 15 amino acids. Per the germline V gene, CDR1 is ENHRY and CDR2 is SYGVKD. In DNA form, the CDR3 reads TGTGCCATCAGTGAGTACACTCTACGTGACAATGAGCAGTTCTTC. As protein: CAISEYTLRDNEQFF.

V usage is TRBV29-1 and J usage is TRBJ2-3, with TRBD2 matching 13 bases. The CDR3 is made up of 15 amino acids. The germline V gene has CDR1 SQVTM and CDR2 ANQGSEA. V lost 3 bases, J lost 4 bases, and 4 bases stayed unmatched. In DNA, the CDR3 is TGCAGCGTTGACGGACTAGCGGGAGCAGCAGATACGCAGTATTTT. Protein product: CSVDGLAGAADTQYF.

This clone was counted a few times. V and J are TRBV30 and TRBJ2-7, with 8 bases lining up with TRBD2. The CDR3 extends over 11 amino acids. Germline CDR1 GTSNPN, CDR2 SVGIG (reference sequence). J gave up 13 bases and V 2 bases, and 7 bases lay outside the gene matches. The CDR3 coding sequence is TGTGCCTGGAGTCTAGCGGGTACCTCTTACTTC. This translates into CAWSLAGTSYF. The full variable domain, rest sourced from reference TRBV30 and TRBJ2-7, is SQTIHQWPATLVQPVGSPLSLECTVEGTSNPNLYWYRQAAGRGLQLLFYSVGIGQISSEVPQNLSASRPQDRQFILSSKKLLLSDSGFYLCAWSLAGTSYFGPGTRLTVT.

This clone was seen a few times. This chain connects TRBV14 to TRBJ2-1; no definite D call. This CDR3 region has 13 residues. Trimming cost V 3 bases and J 9 bases, with 12 bases left between them. Germline V gene lookup returns CDR1 SGHDN and CDR2 FVKESK. DNA for the CDR3: TGTGCCAGCAGCCAGGACCAGGTCACTGAGCAGTTCTTC. Translation: CASSQDQVTEQFF.

The chain carries TRBV28 and TRBJ2-4; D possibly corresponds to TRBD1 (6 bases). Trimming took 6 bases from V and 4 from J, leaving 10 bases between them. Germline-derived CDR1 and CDR2 are MDHEN and SYDVKM. The CDR3 length is 13 residues. CDR3 coding DNA: TGTGCCAGCAGCCGGACAGCGAAAAACATTCAGTACTTC. Translating it yields CASSRTAKNIQYF.

In this sample, this clone turned up a few times. In the same sample, other DNA sequences code for this CDR3. The V call is TRBV18, the J call TRBJ2-7; D not resolved. Trimming cost V 3 bases and J 3 bases, with 9 bases left between them. CDR3 length: 13 amino acids. Germline V lookup: CDR1 KGHSH, CDR2 LQKENI. The CDR3 coding sequence is TGTGCCAGCTCACCTGGCCAGTTCTACGAGCAGTACTTC. Residues: CASSPGQFYEQYF. The complete variable domain, with remaining parts taken from reference TRBV18 and TRBJ2-7, reads NAGVMQNPRHLVRRRGQEARLRCSPMKGHSHVYWYRQLPEEGLKFMVYLQKENIIDESGMPKERFSAEFPKEGPSILRIQQVVRGDSAAYFCASSPGQFYEQYFGPGTRLTVT.

This clone has only a few counts. The genes are TRBV11-2 and TRBJ2-5; the match to TRBD2 covers 9 bases. V dropped 6 bases and J dropped 6; count of bases not matched to a gene: 14. This CDR3 region has 16 residues. Germline CDR1 reads SGHAT; CDR2 reads FQNNGV. The CDR3 loop reads CASRGLAGSYGKTQYF. The CDR3, as DNA: TGTGCCAGCAGGGGGCTAGCGGGATCGTACGGGAAGACCCAGTACTTC.

This chain uses TRBV29-1 with TRBJ1-4, with D hard to call. Trimming stripped 6 bases from V and 8 bases from J, with 16 bases between. CDR1 and CDR2 (germline): SQVTM, ANQGSEA. The CDR3 covers 13 residues. The CDR3 DNA reads TGCAGCGTGACCCGATCCGGAGGCGAAAAACTGTTTTTT. Protein product: CSVTRSGGEKLFF.

In regard to this clone: Other DNA sequences of this sample code for an identical CDR3. The chain joins TRBV28 to TRBJ2-7; no clear D gene. CDR1 is MDHEN, CDR2 SYDVKM, per germline. Between the trimmed V and J ends, which lost 3 bases and 1 base, there was a span of 4 bases. CDR3 length equals 12 residues. In DNA form, the CDR3 reads TGTGCCAGCAGTTTGACATCCTACGAGCAGTACTTC. It codes for CASSLTSYEQYF.

The table lists this clone with a few counts. The CDR3 sequence: CASSGQANGGYTF. CDR3 nucleotide sequence: TGTGCCAGCAGCGGGCAGGCAAATGGTGGCTACACCTTC. This chain joins TRBV27 and TRBJ1-2; D is unclear. The CDR3 is 13 amino acids. Trimming pared 6 bases from V and 7 bases from J, leaving 15 bases between. The V gene's germline CDR1 is MNHEY and CDR2 SMNVEV (reference sequence).

This clone occurred a few times. The chain couples TRBV7-2 to TRBJ2-4, with D possibly TRBD1 on 6 matching bases. Looked up from germline, CDR1 is SGHTA and CDR2 is FQGNSA. The length of the CDR3 is 13 residues. The V end was cut by 5 bases, the J end by 6 bases, with 11 bases between. The CDR3 DNA sequence: TGTGCCAGCAGCCCGGTAGGGGGAAACATTCAGTACTTC. Protein: CASSPVGGNIQYF.

The CDR3 DNA is TGTGCCTGGAGTGCGGGGACCGATCAGCCCCAGCATTTT. Protein: CAWSAGTDQPQHF. The rearrangement uses TRBV30 and TRBJ1-5; perhaps TRBD1 as D (5 bases). In germline, CDR1 is GTSNPN, CDR2 SVGIG (reference sequence). The CDR3 covers 13 residues. V lost 1 base and J 5 bases, leaving 9 bases between the germline ends. Drawing the rest from reference TRBV30 and TRBJ1-5, the complete variable domain is SQTIHQWPATLVQPVGSPLSLECTVEGTSNPNLYWYRQAAGRGLQLLFYSVGIGQISSEVPQNLSASRPQDRQFILSSKKLLLSDSGFYLCAWSAGTDQPQHFGDGTRLSIL.

The rearrangement joins TRBV30 to TRBJ2-7, with D perhaps matching TRBD1 or TRBD2 (5 bases each). Trimming shortened V by 0 bases and J by 0 bases, and 9 bases separated the two germline ends. CDR1 is GTSNPN and CDR2 is SVGIG in the germline V gene (reference sequence). The CDR3 contains 14 residues. The CDR3, as DNA: TGTGCCTGGAGTGTTTGGGGGAGCTCCTACGAGCAGTACTTC. It yields the protein CAWSVWGSSYEQYF. Drawing the rest from reference TRBV30 and TRBJ2-7, the complete variable domain is SQTIHQWPATLVQPVGSPLSLECTVEGTSNPNLYWYRQAAGRGLQLLFYSVGIGQISSEVPQNLSASRPQDRQFILSSKKLLLSDSGFYLCAWSVWGSSYEQYFGPGTRLTVT.

This chain uses TRBV5-4 with TRBJ2-3; no clear D. CDR1 and CDR2 from the germline V gene are SGHNT and YYREEE (reference sequence). V was cut by 3 bases and J by 6 bases, with 8 bases left in between. This CDR3 is built from 12 residues. This chain's CDR3 is CASSSEADTQYF. The CDR3 coding sequence is TGTGCCAGCAGCTCCGAAGCGGATACGCAGTATTTT. Full variable domain (rest looked up from reference TRBV5-4 and TRBJ2-3): ETGVTQSPTHLIKTRGQQVTLRCSSQSGHNTVSWYQQALGQGPQFIFQYYREEENGRGNFPPRFSGLQFPNYSSELNVNALELDDSALYLCASSSEADTQYFGPGTRLTVL.

This clone has more than one count but fewer than ten. The chain uses TRBV29-1 and TRBJ1-3; TRBD1 aligns across 8 bases. The CDR3 has 14 residues. Trimming cost V 6 bases and J 2 bases; bases outside gene matches: 6. Germline loops: CDR1 SQVTM, CDR2 ANQGSEA. In nucleotides, the CDR3 is TGCAGCGTATTGAAGGACAGGGCTGGAAACACCATATATTTT. Protein sequence: CSVLKDRAGNTIYF.

The table lists this clone with a few counts. The CDR3 protein is CASSRQGNTEAFF. CDR3 DNA: TGCGCCAGCAGTAGACAGGGGAACACTGAAGCTTTCTTT. This chain joins TRBV5-1 and TRBJ1-1; 7 nucleotides match TRBD1. The V segment lost 5 bases and the J segment 1 base; nucleotides outside the gene matches: 2. The length of the CDR3 is 13 residues. In germline, CDR1 is SGHRS, CDR2 YFSETQ.

This chain connects TRBV21-1 to TRBJ2-5; the table's D call, TRBD1, has no DNA check behind it. TRBV21-1 is given as a pseudogene. The CDR3 loop spans 15 amino acids. Here the CDR3 reads CASSKGGLPRGAQYF. The CDR3 nucleotides are TGTGCCAGCAGCAAGGGTGGACTCCCCAGGGGAGCCCAGTACTTC.

This chain links TRBV18 with TRBJ2-7, with TRBD2 matching over 10 bases. The junction had 4 bases not matched to a gene; V was cut back by 4 bases and J by 1 base. CDR1 is KGHSH, CDR2 LQKENI, per germline. This CDR3 is 15 amino acids long. The CDR3 is CASSLAGGLSYEQYF. The CDR3 DNA sequence: TGTGCCAGCTCACTAGCGGGAGGCCTATCCTACGAGCAGTACTTC.

This clone was counted only a few times. The chain carries TRBV14 and TRBJ2-1, with D hard to call. V was cut by 1 base and J by 4 bases, with 11 bases left in between. The CDR3 is 15 residues long. Germline V CDR1 and CDR2: SGHDN, FVKESK. CDR3 sequence reads: CASSQGLPVYNEQFF. Here the CDR3 DNA reads TGTGCCAGCAGCCAAGGACTGCCGGTATACAATGAGCAGTTCTTC.

V and J are TRBV7-8 and TRBJ2-3, with a weak D call TRBD1 (6 bases). The CDR3 covers 15 residues. The germline V gene encodes CDR1 SGHVS and CDR2 FQNEAQ. Trimming took off 3 bases at V and 0 bases at J, with 10 bases between the two ends. The CDR3 region is CASSFYRDSTDTQYF. As DNA, the CDR3 is TGTGCCAGCAGCTTTTACAGGGATAGCACAGATACGCAGTATTTT.

The chain carries TRBV27 and TRBJ2-3; D perhaps matches TRBD2 (5 bases). Trimming shortened V by 8 bases and J by 1 base, and 16 bases separated the two germline ends. CDR1 MNHEY and CDR2 SMNVEV come from the germline V gene (reference sequence). This CDR3 comprises 15 residues. CDR3 nucleotide sequence: TGTGCCAGCGACCTAGCTTTAGAGGGCACAGATACGCAGTATTTT. It codes for CASDLALEGTDTQYF.

This clone has a handful of counts. The genes are TRBV5-4 and TRBJ2-3; 8 nucleotides align to TRBD2. The CDR3 covers 16 residues. Germline CDR1 is SGHNT and CDR2 is YYREEE (reference sequence). J lost 6 bases, V lost 2 bases, and 11 bases had no gene match. CDR3 sequence (DNA): TGTGCCAGCAGCTTAGATGGCGGGAGGAGAGAGGATACGCAGTATTTT. Translating gives CASSLDGGRREDTQYF. The entire variable domain, with the rest obtained from reference TRBV5-4 and TRBJ2-3, is as follows: ETGVTQSPTHLIKTRGQQVTLRCSSQSGHNTVSWYQQALGQGPQFIFQYYREEENGRGNFPPRFSGLQFPNYSSELNVNALELDDSALYLCASSLDGGRREDTQYFGPGTRLTVL.

The V and J genes are TRBV30 and TRBJ2-1; TRBD1 matches 7 bases. The CDR3 has 14 residues. V was pared by 4 bases and J by 4 bases, with 7 bases of the junction left unmatched. Germline assignment: CDR1 GTSNPN and CDR2 SVGIG (reference sequence). Here the CDR3 DNA reads TGTGCCTGGACCCGGGACAGCGGTTACAATGAGCAGTTCTTC. Translated: CAWTRDSGYNEQFF.

The V call is TRBV7-7, the J call TRBJ2-1; possibly TRBD2 for D (6 bases). CDR3 size: 15 residues. V was cut by 6 bases and J by 0 bases, with 12 bases left in between. Germline CDR1 reads SSHAT; CDR2 reads FNYEAQ (reference sequence). The chain's CDR3 is CASSSTRGSYNEQFF. The CDR3 nucleotides read TGTGCCAGCAGTTCGACTAGGGGCTCCTACAATGAGCAGTTCTTC.

In this sample, this clone turned up a few times. The chain links TRBV5-1 to TRBJ2-5; no definite D call. The CDR3 runs 14 residues. V was trimmed by 0 bases and J by 0 bases, leaving 6 bases between them. CDR1 and CDR2 from the germline V gene are SGHRS and YFSETQ. The CDR3 DNA follows: TGCGCCAGCAGCTTGGTAGAGTACCAAGAGACCCAGTACTTC. This sequence encodes CASSLVEYQETQYF.